The 8 T cell receptor beta chains below all came from one sample that was sequenced in a study of T-cell memory formation after mild COVID-19. MiXCR, run by TCRdb on the 5' RACE reads, gives a single entry per CDR3 protein. The sample includes 150,000 to 200,000 distinct CDR3 sequences, roughly 10% seen only once; the top ten take approximately 4%. What was sequenced was PBMCs or a T cell subset sorted from them (not recorded which). The receptors derive from a man between 18 and 35 years old who had mild COVID-19 (a few samples of this study predate the infection). Cell type and time point are not known.

This clonotype showed up just a few times. V is TRBV20-1 and J is TRBJ2-3; 10 positions agree with TRBD2. The length of the CDR3 is 15 residues. The V gene end was trimmed by 4 bases and the J gene end by 0 bases; junction bases not matched to a gene: 4. Germline-derived CDR1 and CDR2 are DFQATT and SNEGSKA (reference sequence). CDR3 coding DNA: TGCAGTGCTACTTTAGCGGGGGGTAGCACAGATACGCAGTATTTT. Residues: CSATLAGGSTDTQYF.

This clonotype has ten or more counts. This chain uses TRBV20-1 with TRBJ1-2; D uncertain. CDR1 is DFQATT, CDR2 SNEGSKA, per germline (reference sequence). CDR3 size: 13 residues. V lost 6 bases to trimming and J lost 4 bases, with 15 bases between them. The CDR3 here is CSAVTGMGYGYTF. The DNA of the CDR3 is TGCAGTGCCGTAACGGGGATGGGCTATGGCTACACCTTC.

V usage is TRBV27 and J usage is TRBJ1-6; weak D call: TRBD1 (5 bases). The CDR3 covers 17 residues. The V end lost 5 bases, the J end lost 0 bases, and 14 bases lay between the germline ends. The V gene's germline CDR1 is MNHEY and CDR2 SMNVEV (reference sequence). CDR3 DNA sequence: TGTGCCAGCAGTCCCAAGCGGGGCAGCTCCTATAATTCACCCCTCCACTTT. Its translation: CASSPKRGSSYNSPLHF.

This clonotype was picked up a small number of times. The rearrangement joins TRBV28 to TRBJ1-1; possible D gene TRBD1, 6 bases. This CDR3 is built from 15 residues. Germline CDR1 reads MDHEN; CDR2 reads SYDVKM. Trimming took off 2 bases at V and 1 base at J, with 11 bases between the two ends. The CDR3 nucleotides read TGTGCCAGCAGTTTAACCCGGACAGCGAACACTGAAGCTTTCTTT. Translation: CASSLTRTANTEAFF.

This clonotype has a handful of counts. V is TRBV27 and J is TRBJ1-6; D might be TRBD1 (5 bases). Trimming took off 5 bases at V and 5 bases at J, with 13 bases between the two ends. The CDR3 loop spans 15 amino acids. Germline CDR1 is MNHEY and CDR2 is SMNVEV (reference sequence). CDR3 region: CASSTVDRHNSPLHF. Written as DNA, the CDR3 is TGTGCCAGCAGTACTGTCGACAGACATAATTCACCCCTCCACTTT.

Only a few counts were recorded for this clonotype. The V call is TRBV28, the J call TRBJ2-5; 13 bases are a match to TRBD2. The germline CDR1 and CDR2 sequences are MDHEN and SYDVKM. V lost 5 bases to trimming and J lost 5 bases; unmatched junction nucleotides: 8. CDR3 size: 16 residues. The CDR3 nucleotides are TGTGCCAGCAGTAGTACCGGACTAGCGGGGGCGGAGACCCAGTACTTC. This gives the protein CASSSTGLAGAETQYF.

The V gene is TRBV12-3 or TRBV12-4, the J gene TRBJ2-2, with 9 bases identical to TRBD2. V shed 6 bases, J shed 1 base, and the junction held 3 bases outside the gene matches. This CDR3 comprises 15 residues. Here the CDR3 reads CASSSLAGNTGELFF. In DNA, the CDR3 is TGTGCCAGCAGCTCACTAGCGGGGAACACCGGGGAGCTGTTTTTT.

The chain combines TRBV6-2 or TRBV6-3 with TRBJ1-1; weak D call: TRBD1 (6 bases). The germline CDR1 and CDR2 sequences are MNHEY and SVGEGT. V shed 3 bases and J shed 11 bases, with 16 bases lying between them. The CDR3 covers 13 residues. Here the CDR3 DNA reads TGTGCCAGCAGTTATGTTGGGGGGCTTGAGGCTTTCTTT. Translated, it gives CASSYVGGLEAFF.